One sample yielded the 17 T cell receptor beta chains listed below, sequenced in a study of cytotoxic CD8 clonotypes in ibrutinib-treated CLL. TCRdb keeps only in-frame clones here, not all; method: immunoSEQ multiplex PCR. Of over 250,000 clones listed, roughly four fifths were seen once; the top ten hold about 5%. The sample consisted of PBMCs, taken at disease progression, from a patient treated with ibrutinib. These receptors all come from a human donor with chronic lymphocytic leukemia.

The rearrangement links TRBV4-2 to TRBJ2-1, with D perhaps matching TRBD1 (7 bases). The germline gives CDR1 LGHNA, CDR2 YNFKEQ. Trimming cost V 0 bases and J 3 bases, with 18 bases left between them. The CDR3 is 18 residues long. The CDR3 DNA is TGTGCCAGCAGCCAAGATCAGGTCAGGGGGGATTTCTACAATGAGCAGTTCTTC. It yields the protein CASSQDQVRGDFYNEQFF.

Written as DNA, the CDR3 is TGTGCCAGCAGCCCCTCTTCAAATCAGCCCCAGCATTTT. This codes for CASSPSSNQPQHF. V gene TRBV6-5 combines with J gene TRBJ1-5; D ambiguous. CDR3 length equals 13 residues. Per the germline V gene, CDR1 is MNHEY and CDR2 is SVGAGI. V gave up 6 bases and J gave up 4 bases, with 10 bases separating them.

The chain employs TRBV2 and TRBJ2-5, with 13 nucleotides matching TRBD2. Germline loops: CDR1 SNHLY, CDR2 FYNNEI. J gave up 5 bases and V 9 bases, and 6 bases lay outside the gene matches. This CDR3 region has 14 residues. The CDR3 DNA sequence: TGTGCCAGTTCAGGACTAGCGGGGGTGGAGACCCAGTACTTC. It encodes CASSGLAGVETQYF.

This clone has only a few counts. The CDR3 is CASSLARTSGRNEQFF. As DNA, the CDR3 is TGTGCCAGCAGCTTAGCTCGGACTAGCGGCCGAAATGAGCAGTTCTTC. This chain links TRBV7-9 with TRBJ2-1; TRBD2 aligns across 10 bases. The junction had 6 bases not matched to a gene; V was cut back by 0 bases and J by 7 bases. The germline CDR1 and CDR2 sequences are SEHNR and FQNEAQ (reference sequence). The CDR3 contains 16 residues.

V usage is TRBV4-1 and J usage is TRBJ2-7; weak D call: TRBD2 (6 bases). There are 17 residues in the CDR3. In germline, CDR1 is MGHRA, CDR2 YSYEKL. V was cut by 4 bases and J by 1 base, with 20 bases left in between. The CDR3 DNA reads as TGCGCCAGCAGCCCAGTTGGGGCGGGGCGGAGGTCCTACGAGCAGTACTTC. Translated, it gives CASSPVGAGRRSYEQYF.

This rearrangement joins TRBV7-2 to TRBJ2-2, with D possibly TRBD2 on 5 matching bases. CDR3 length equals 17 residues. Trimming took 4 bases from V and 2 from J, leaving 17 bases between them. CDR1 and CDR2 (germline): SGHTA, FQGNSA. The CDR3 loop reads CASSWRGAAANTGELFF. The CDR3 nucleotides read TGTGCCAGCAGCTGGAGAGGAGCGGCAGCAAACACCGGGGAGCTGTTTTTT.

The rearrangement joins TRBV7-2 to TRBJ2-7; D remains unclear. The germline gives CDR1 SGHTA, CDR2 FQGNSA. This CDR3 contains 14 residues. V was shortened by 0 bases and J by 0 bases, with 6 bases between the two germline ends. Here the CDR3 DNA reads TGTGCCAGCAGCTTAGCGCCGAACTCCTACGAGCAGTACTTC. It is translated as CASSLAPNSYEQYF.

This clone was counted only a few times. V is TRBV11-2 and J is TRBJ2-7; 8 bases match TRBD2. The V and J ends lost 3 bases and 7 bases, in that order; junction bases with no gene match: 5. This CDR3 has 13 amino acids. The germline CDR1 and CDR2 sequences are SGHAT and FQNNGV. The DNA for the CDR3 is TGTGCCAGCAGCTTCACTAGCGGTGGGGAGCAGTACTTC. Its protein product is CASSFTSGGEQYF. The entire variable domain, with the rest obtained from reference TRBV11-2 and TRBJ2-7, is as follows: EAGVAQSPRYKIIEKRQSVAFWCNPISGHATLYWYQQILGQGPKLLIQFQNNGVVDDSQLPKDRFSAERLKGVDSTLKIQPAKLEDSAVYLCASSFTSGGEQYFGPGTRLTVT.

This sequence joins TRBV9 and TRBJ2-7, with D unresolved. This CDR3 contains 13 residues. Germline V CDR1 and CDR2: SGDLS, YYNGEE. Trimming removed 2 bases at V and 5 bases at J, with 11 bases between. CDR3 protein: CASSVAGSNEQYF. The CDR3 region has the DNA TGTGCCAGCAGCGTTGCCGGCTCTAACGAGCAGTACTTC.

V usage is TRBV2 and J usage is TRBJ1-2; 8 bases are a match to TRBD1. Germline-derived CDR1 and CDR2 are SNHLY and FYNNEI. Losses at the gene ends were 4 bases for V and 7 bases for J; bases not matched to a gene: 2. The CDR3 is made up of 12 amino acids. CDR3 loop: CASSAGGGGYTF. CDR3 DNA: TGTGCCAGCAGTGCAGGGGGCGGTGGCTACACCTTC.

The V gene is TRBV29-1, the J gene TRBJ1-2; 12 positions match TRBD1. Trimming removed 8 bases from V and 7 bases from J; junction bases left unmatched: 8. CDR1 is SQVTM and CDR2 is ANQGSEA in the germline V gene. This CDR3 spans 13 amino acids. This CDR3 reads CSCRDRGPGGYTF. CDR3 bases: TGCAGCTGCCGGGACAGGGGGCCTGGTGGCTACACCTTC.

The V gene is TRBV11-3, the J gene TRBJ2-1; D remains ambiguous. Germline V gene data show CDR1 as SGHNT and CDR2 as YENEEA. This CDR3 contains 15 residues. Trimming pared 0 bases from V and 4 bases from J, leaving 10 bases between. CDR3 residues: CASSLEGQLYNEQFF. The CDR3 region has the DNA TGTGCCAGCAGCTTAGAGGGCCAGCTATACAATGAGCAGTTCTTC.

The chain combines TRBV5-4 with TRBJ1-1; 7 nucleotides line up with TRBD1. V gave up 4 bases and J gave up 1 base; unmatched junction bases: 10. The CDR3 totals 16 residues. Germline V lookup: CDR1 SGHNT, CDR2 YYREEE (reference sequence). CDR3 sequence reads: CASSIRQGARNTEAFF. The CDR3 nucleotides read TGTGCCAGCAGCATAAGACAGGGAGCCCGGAACACTGAAGCTTTCTTT.

In the case of this clone: Distinct nucleotide sequences in the sample also encode this CDR3. The chain uses TRBV9 and TRBJ2-1, with 7 bases aligning to TRBD2. Per the germline V gene, CDR1 is SGDLS and CDR2 is YYNGEE. The ends lost 0 bases at V and 4 bases at J; junction bases unmatched: 4. This CDR3 region has 15 residues. DNA for the CDR3: TGTGCCAGCAGCGTAGGAGGCGGGAGTTACAATGAGCAGTTCTTC. The encoded protein is CASSVGGGSYNEQFF.

The chain carries TRBV6-6 and TRBJ2-7, with TRBD2 matching over 10 bases. V lost 5 bases and J lost 6; bases outside the gene matches: 4. Germline CDR1 is MNHNY and CDR2 is SVGAGI (reference sequence). This CDR3 contains 13 residues. The DNA for the CDR3 is TGTGCCAGCAGTACACTAGCGGGAAGCGAGCAGTACTTC. Its protein is CASSTLAGSEQYF.

V gene TRBV6-6 combines with J gene TRBJ2-5; tentatively, D is TRBD1 or TRBD2 (6 bases each). Germline V lookup: CDR1 MNHNY, CDR2 SVGAGI (reference sequence). V was pared by 9 bases and J by 6 bases, with 23 bases between. The CDR3 runs to 15 residues. The CDR3 DNA reads as TGTGCCAGTTGTGAACCGGGACCGGGGGCGCAGACCCAGTACTTC. This encodes CASCEPGPGAQTQYF.

The V call is TRBV2, the J call TRBJ2-1, with 7 positions matching TRBD2. Germline V lookup: CDR1 SNHLY, CDR2 FYNNEI. The V gene end was trimmed by 0 bases and the J gene end by 3 bases; junction bases not matched to a gene: 11. The CDR3 consists of 18 residues. CDR3 protein: CASSEAPLGLSLYNEQFF. As DNA, the CDR3 is TGTGCCAGCAGTGAAGCTCCCTTGGGACTATCCCTCTACAATGAGCAGTTCTTC.